This T cell receptor (beta chain) was recovered during a study of blood T cell repertoires in COVID-19. Participants were aged about 18 to 89 years, lived in 24 US areas, and enrolled virtually. Per the original data handling: Reference gene primer amplification yielded estimated nucleated cell counts. Sequencing was performed with immunoSEQ multiplex PCR; in TCRdb, only in-frame clones are kept and a portion is missing. V and J calls and clone size are as listed in that table; D and trimming were resolved from the DNA. Among 300,000 to 400,000 clones listed, around 86% were seen once. Sequencing input: PBMCs or T cells enriched from blood (not recorded which). The sequence came from a man in his sixties who had recovered from COVID-19.

The CDR3 here is CASSLAIFPGDTQYF. CDR3 nucleotide sequence: TGCGCCAGCAGCTTGGCCATTTTTCCCGGGGATACGCAGTATTTT. The chain is built from TRBV5-1 and TRBJ2-3, with no clear D. Germline V CDR1 and CDR2: SGHRS, YFSETQ. Trimming removed 0 bases from V and 6 bases from J, with 14 bases in between. The length of the CDR3 is 15 residues.